The sequence of this T cell receptor beta chain was determined in a study of T cell repertoires in ileal Crohn's disease. Assay used: immunoSEQ multiplex PCR; TCRdb lists only in-frame clones, some missing. The data show roughly 7,100 clones, with 60% to 80% seen just once and approximately 10% held by the top ten. Germline V gene sequence: CDR1 ENHRY, CDR2 SYGVKD. The CDR3 consists of 10 residues. Trimming removed 11 bases at V and 8 bases at J, with 12 bases between. This clone is termed large. This receptor was obtained from an adult with Crohn's disease. J is TRBJ1-1 and V is TRBV10-3; D call uncertain. What was sequenced was ileal tissue. The CDR3 loop is CAREGGEAFF. The CDR3 region has the DNA TGTGCCCGAGAGGGAGGGGAAGCTTTCTTT.